This T cell receptor (beta chain) was obtained from a study of cytomegalovirus exposure and HLA in healthy donors. Study information: The use of the same platform for the approximately 110 validation repertoires and the approximately 670 first-cohort repertoires was reported by a later analysis.

The donors belonged to the roughly 130-subject validation cohort, separate from the roughly 650-subject first cohort. TCRdb's table, derived via immunoSEQ multiplex PCR, lists solely in-frame clones and lacks some. The sample lists about 160,000 clones; under 90% were seen once. Per germline, CDR1 SNHLY and CDR2 FYNNEI. Trimming shortened V by 7 bases and J by 0 bases, and 17 bases separated the two germline ends. There are 16 residues in the CDR3. The chain recombines TRBV2 with TRBJ2-3, with a possible D match to TRBD2 (5 bases). The TCR was taken from a woman younger than 35 in good health and CMV-seropositive. Sequencing was done on a sample of PBMCs. CDR3 nucleotide sequence: TGTGCCAGCAAAAGGTTCAGCGGAACTAGCACAGATACGCAGTATTTT. Its translation: CASKRFSGTSTDTQYF.